This T cell receptor (beta chain) was documented in a study of CD8 T cells in ankylosing spondylitis. General study results and limits: Disease-linked clones, CD8+, were relatively rare in peripheral blood. Prior work had noted some motif variants in reactive arthritis blood and synovial fluid. Significantly higher representation of disease-linked clones was reported for matched ankylosing spondylitis synovial fluid. A TCR beta motif of roughly 8 highly homologous variants seemed to mark ankylosing spondylitis blood.

This clonotype showed up many times. Its antigen is as yet unknown. As the method for making TCR beta libraries, quantitative 5'-RACE with molecular barcodes was used. TCRdb re-analysed the 5' RACE reads in MiXCR, keeping a single row per CDR3 protein. The sample has more than 650,000 distinct CDR3 sequences; approximately 12% are singletons. From germline, CDR1 is SGHRS and CDR2 YFSETQ. V shed 1 base and J shed 1 base, with 5 bases lying between them. The CDR3 contains 14 residues. This receptor was identified in a male donor with ankylosing spondylitis. The V and J genes are TRBV5-1 and TRBJ2-2; unclear D gene. The source material was blood, either unsorted or a sorted T cell fraction (not recorded which). CDR3 in amino acids: CASSLPQNTGELFF. CDR3 bases: TGCGCCAGCAGCTTGCCCCAGAACACCGGGGAGCTGTTTTTT.